This TCR beta chain was found in a study of blood T cells in healthy people across ages (dated by TCRdb to the mid-2010s). A note on the overall study: Template switching captured roughly one uniquely barcoded TCR beta cDNA molecule per two T cells in model experiments. Using deep sequencing normalized with unique cDNA molecular identifiers, the study measured how TCR beta repertoire diversity changes with age. The donors were divided into four age groups: young (average roughly 17 years), middle-aged (around 41), aged (approximately 62) and long-lived (nearly 85). To avoid experimental bias, donors of different ages were randomly spread across the sequencing lanes. The study analyzed two additional independent replicas of 1 million unique cDNA reads from the same blood draw for two donors, one aged 18 to 29 and one aged 80 or older.

Regarding this clonotype: What antigen it recognizes has not been identified. One end of the junction does not line up with germline, which may come from a read error.

The 40 or so donors, aged about 6 to 100 years, were systemically healthy Caucasian individuals from Russia. Each donor gave about 11 milliliters of peripheral blood, drawn into EDTA-treated Vacutainer tubes. Ficoll-Paque density-gradient centrifugation was used to isolate PBMCs, with at least 6.5 million obtained per sample. Trizol reagent was used to extract total RNA from PBMCs, with at least 5 micrograms per sample. Naive CD45RAhigh/CD27high T cell percentages were measured by flow cytometry on a PBMC aliquot from every donor. Library preparation used 5' RACE. For sequencing, an Illumina HiSeq 2500 was employed. A second PCR of about 6 to 11 cycles was performed with a sample-barcoded 5' primer and a J-beta primer mix. A unique molecular identifier was introduced onto each TCR beta cDNA molecule by a template-switch 5' adaptor carrying 12 random nucleotides. At least 3 million CDR3-containing paired-end reads were obtained from each sample. All of the RNA was converted into first-strand cDNA using the Mint cDNA synthesis kit, with a TRBC-specific oligonucleotide serving as the primer. Following uracil-DNA glycosylase treatment, all cDNA underwent a first 18-cycle PCR with the universal primers M1SS and BC2_uni_R. Turning to the authors' computational methods: Each sample was normalized by randomly selecting 1 million high-quality reads, each carrying a distinct molecular identifier. Reads sharing molecular identifiers were discarded rather than binned into consensus sequences. CDR3 identification, clonotype clustering and error correction used MiTCR with a Q25 quality threshold and the strictest error-elimination algorithm. A nonparametric unseen species model using Euler transformation provided a lower-bound estimate of total TCR beta diversity. TCRdb trimmed public reads at Q25 via fastp, called clones via MiXCR and kept in-frame beta chains. Every CDR3 protein is listed once, alongside the most common genes and DNA of its rows. These V and J calls are TCRdb output, not the study's own analysis. For this sample there are about 800,000 distinct CDR3 sequences; 55% to 70% appear just once. The ten largest clones represent 22% of the sample.

Looking up the germline V gene (reference sequence) yields CDR1 MNHEY and CDR2 SMNVEV. Its CDR3 holds 13 amino acids, cysteine through phenylalanine. Of all the DNA, just the CDR3 is kept, 39 bases in frame from base 1. On the study overall, not on this receptor specifically: There was a strong correlation between observed TCR beta diversity and the percentage of naive T cells measured by flow cytometry. Because the CMV infection status of the donors was unknown, age-related changes in expanded clonotypes may potentially have been confounded. Estimates of total diversity based on one million sequenced T cells were considered lower bounds and underestimates. Compared with the aged group, the long-lived group had more naive CD4+ T cells, fewer expanded clones and increased TCR diversity, a pattern suggesting age selection. Since profiling was done on bulk unsorted PBMCs, naive and antigen-experienced compartments could not be conclusively compared. Observed TCR beta diversity per million T cells fell roughly linearly with age, and a significant reduction was already apparent by age roughly 41.

Sequencing was carried out using blood. This TCR derives from a man in his thirties or forties in good health. Recombination joined TRBV27 with TRBJ2-7, with TRBD2 tentatively as D gene (5 bases match). The CDR3 corresponds to CASGFPHRGEQYF. The DNA sequence reads TGTGCCAGCGGTTTCCCCCACCGGGGCGAGCAGTACTTC.